This T cell receptor beta chain derives from a study of T cell responses to AZD1222 COVID-19 vaccine. This clone was seen once. As yet, its antigen is unknown. Clones were read by immunoSEQ multiplex PCR, and TCRdb kept only the in-frame ones, dropping some. Here the sample spans about 180,000 clones, around nine tenths being singletons. The CDR3 consists of 15 residues. Looked up from germline, CDR1 is ENHRY and CDR2 is SYGVKD. V dropped 0 bases and J dropped 7 bases, with 15 bases sitting between them. General study points: After the peak T cell response, and only then, were repertoires sampled. Of the AZD1222 recipients, only five to seven were seropositive at baseline.

The V gene is TRBV10-3, the J gene TRBJ1-2; TRBD1 might be the D (5 bases). Sequencing was performed on peripheral blood, taken on day 0 of AZD1222 vaccination. This receptor was obtained from an adult in good health. CDR3 nucleotide sequence: TGTGCCATCAGTGAGTCCGGGGCAGGCGGAGGTGGCTACACCTTC. Translating gives CAISESGAGGGGYTF.